This T cell receptor beta chain was documented in a study of shared T cell receptors in the human thymus. TCRdb keeps only in-frame clones here, not all; method: immunoSEQ multiplex PCR. The table has more than 550,000 clones, 70% to 90% seen once. Germline lookup yields CDR1 MNHEY and CDR2 SVGAGI. The CDR3 has 12 residues. V was trimmed by 8 bases and J by 7 bases, leaving 14 bases between them. This sample was shared with a second study, whose subject was human thymus T cells. That report adds: Corrective surgery for congenital heart defects was being performed on the healthy Finnish infants who were the donors. Corrective heart surgery yielded resections, and these provided the thymus tissue. Across thymic and blood repertoires, the usage of V and J genes appeared to be biased. The related literature has documented a marked overlap of thymic repertoires among unrelated individuals.

The chain recombines TRBV6-5 with TRBJ1-1, with a tentative D call TRBD1 (6 bases). This clonotype originated in a girl in the first two years of life with a congenital heart defect. The specimen sequenced was thymocytes. The CDR3 DNA sequence: TGTGCCAGCCAAGGACAGAATGATGAAGCTTTCTTT. Translated: CASQGQNDEAFF.